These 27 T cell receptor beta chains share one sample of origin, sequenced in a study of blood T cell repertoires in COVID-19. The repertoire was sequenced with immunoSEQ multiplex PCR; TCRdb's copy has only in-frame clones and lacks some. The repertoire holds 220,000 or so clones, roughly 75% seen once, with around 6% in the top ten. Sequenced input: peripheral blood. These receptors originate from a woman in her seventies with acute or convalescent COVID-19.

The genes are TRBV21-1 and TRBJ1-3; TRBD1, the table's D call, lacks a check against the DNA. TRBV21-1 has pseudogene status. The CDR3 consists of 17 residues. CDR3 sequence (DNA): TGTGCCAGCAGCCATAGGACAGCCGGACAAGTTGAGTGCACCATATATTTT. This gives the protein CASSHRTAGQVECTIYF.

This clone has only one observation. CDR3 amino acids: CASISGQNYGYTF. CDR3 DNA sequence: TGTGCCAGCATTTCGGGACAGAACTATGGCTACACCTTC. The V gene is TRBV28, the J gene TRBJ1-2; 7 bases fit TRBD1. This CDR3 is built from 13 residues. The trim removed 7 bases at V and 2 bases at J, leaving 4 bases unmatched. Germline values: CDR1 MDHEN, CDR2 SYDVKM.

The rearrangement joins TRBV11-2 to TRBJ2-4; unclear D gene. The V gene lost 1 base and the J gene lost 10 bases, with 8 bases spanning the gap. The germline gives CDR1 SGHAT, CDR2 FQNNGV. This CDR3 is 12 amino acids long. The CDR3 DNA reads TGTGCCAGCAGCTTAGTATACGAGATTCAGTACTTC. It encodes CASSLVYEIQYF. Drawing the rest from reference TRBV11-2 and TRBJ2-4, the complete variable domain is EAGVAQSPRYKIIEKRQSVAFWCNPISGHATLYWYQQILGQGPKLLIQFQNNGVVDDSQLPKDRFSAERLKGVDSTLKIQPAKLEDSAVYLCASSLVYEIQYFGAGTRLSVL.

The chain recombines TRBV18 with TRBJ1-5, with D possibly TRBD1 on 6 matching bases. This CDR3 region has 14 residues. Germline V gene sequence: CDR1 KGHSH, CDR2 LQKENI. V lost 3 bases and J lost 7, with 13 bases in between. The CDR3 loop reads CASSPRAGEQPQHF. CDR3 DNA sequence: TGTGCCAGCTCACCGAGGGCAGGGGAGCAGCCCCAGCATTTT.

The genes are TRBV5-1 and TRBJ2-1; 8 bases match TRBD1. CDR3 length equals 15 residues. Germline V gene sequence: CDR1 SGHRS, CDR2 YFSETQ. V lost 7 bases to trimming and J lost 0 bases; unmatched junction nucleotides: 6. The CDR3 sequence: CASGNRGSSYNEQFF. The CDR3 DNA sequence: TGCGCCAGCGGGAACAGGGGGAGCTCCTACAATGAGCAGTTCTTC. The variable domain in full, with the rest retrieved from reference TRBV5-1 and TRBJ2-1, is KAGVTQTPRYLIKTRGQQVTLSCSPISGHRSVSWYQQTPGQGLQFLFEYFSETQRNKGNFPGRFSGRQFSNSRSEMNVSTLELGDSALYLCASGNRGSSYNEQFFGPGTRLTVL.

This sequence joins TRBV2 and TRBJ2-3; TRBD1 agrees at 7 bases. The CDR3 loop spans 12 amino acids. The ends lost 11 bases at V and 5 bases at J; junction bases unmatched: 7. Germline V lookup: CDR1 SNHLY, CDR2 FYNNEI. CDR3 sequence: CALGQGEDTQYF. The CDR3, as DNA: TGTGCCCTGGGGCAGGGGGAAGATACGCAGTATTTT.

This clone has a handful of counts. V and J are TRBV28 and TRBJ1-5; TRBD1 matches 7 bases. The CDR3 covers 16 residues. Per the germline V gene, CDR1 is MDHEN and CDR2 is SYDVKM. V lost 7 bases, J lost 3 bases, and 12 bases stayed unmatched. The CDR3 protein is CASISWAGTDNQPQHF. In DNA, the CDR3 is TGTGCCAGCATCTCATGGGCCGGGACAGACAATCAGCCCCAGCATTTT.

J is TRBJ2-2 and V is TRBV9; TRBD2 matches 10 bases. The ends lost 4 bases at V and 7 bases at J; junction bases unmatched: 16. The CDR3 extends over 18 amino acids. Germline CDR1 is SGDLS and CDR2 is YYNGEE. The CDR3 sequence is CASSHGGASGSNGGELFF. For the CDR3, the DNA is TGTGCCAGCAGCCACGGGGGGGCTAGCGGGAGTAACGGCGGGGAGCTGTTTTTT.

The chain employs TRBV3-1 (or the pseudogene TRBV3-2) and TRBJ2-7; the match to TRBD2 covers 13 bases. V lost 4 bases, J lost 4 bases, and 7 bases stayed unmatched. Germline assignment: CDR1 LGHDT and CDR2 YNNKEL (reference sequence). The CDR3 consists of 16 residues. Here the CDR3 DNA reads TGTGCCAGCAGCCCCCAACTAGCGGGAGGGCGATACGAGCAGTACTTC. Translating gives CASSPQLAGGRYEQYF.

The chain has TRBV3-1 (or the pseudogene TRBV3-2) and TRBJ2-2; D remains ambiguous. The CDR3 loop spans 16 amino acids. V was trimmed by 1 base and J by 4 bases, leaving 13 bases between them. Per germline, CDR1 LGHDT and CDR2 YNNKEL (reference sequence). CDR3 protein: CASSQGSPTGTGELFF. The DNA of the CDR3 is TGTGCCAGCAGCCAAGGCTCACCGACGGGCACCGGGGAGCTGTTTTTT.

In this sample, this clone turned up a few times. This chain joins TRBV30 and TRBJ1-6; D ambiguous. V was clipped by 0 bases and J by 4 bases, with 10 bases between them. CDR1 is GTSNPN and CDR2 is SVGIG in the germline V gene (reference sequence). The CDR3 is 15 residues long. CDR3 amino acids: CAWSVSVIYNSPLHF. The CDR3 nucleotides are TGTGCCTGGAGTGTAAGCGTTATATATAATTCACCCCTCCACTTT.

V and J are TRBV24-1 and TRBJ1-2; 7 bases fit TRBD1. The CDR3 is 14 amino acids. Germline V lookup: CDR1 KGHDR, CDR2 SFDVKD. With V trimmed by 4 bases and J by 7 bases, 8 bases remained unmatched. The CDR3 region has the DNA TGTGCCACCAGTGAATCGGGACAGTCCGGTGGCTACACCTTC. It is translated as CATSESGQSGGYTF.

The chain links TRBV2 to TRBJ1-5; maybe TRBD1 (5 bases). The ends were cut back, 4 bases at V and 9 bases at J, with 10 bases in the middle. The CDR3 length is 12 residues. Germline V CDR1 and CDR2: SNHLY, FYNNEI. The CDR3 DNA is TGTGCCAGCAGTGCAGGGTTAGGGCCCCAGCATTTT. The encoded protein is CASSAGLGPQHF.

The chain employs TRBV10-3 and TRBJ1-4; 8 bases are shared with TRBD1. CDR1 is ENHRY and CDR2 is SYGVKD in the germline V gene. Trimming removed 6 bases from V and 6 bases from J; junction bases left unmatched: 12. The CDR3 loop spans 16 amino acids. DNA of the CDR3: TGTGCCATCAGCAACAGGGGGAGAGATGCGGATGAAAAACTGTTTTTT. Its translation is CAISNRGRDADEKLFF.

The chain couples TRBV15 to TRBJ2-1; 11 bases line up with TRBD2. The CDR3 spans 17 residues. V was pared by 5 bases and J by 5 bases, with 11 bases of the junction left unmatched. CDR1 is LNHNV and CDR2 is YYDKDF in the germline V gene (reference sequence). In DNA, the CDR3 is TGTGCCACCAGCCAGGTATCACTAGCGGGAGCGGACAATGAGCAGTTCTTC. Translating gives CATSQVSLAGADNEQFF.

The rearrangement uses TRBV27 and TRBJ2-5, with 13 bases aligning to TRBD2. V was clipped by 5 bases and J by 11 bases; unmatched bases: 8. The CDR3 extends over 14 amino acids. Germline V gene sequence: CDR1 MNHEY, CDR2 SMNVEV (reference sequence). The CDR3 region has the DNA TGTGCCAGCAGTAGCTGGGGGACTAGCGGGGAGCAGTACTTC. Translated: CASSSWGTSGEQYF.

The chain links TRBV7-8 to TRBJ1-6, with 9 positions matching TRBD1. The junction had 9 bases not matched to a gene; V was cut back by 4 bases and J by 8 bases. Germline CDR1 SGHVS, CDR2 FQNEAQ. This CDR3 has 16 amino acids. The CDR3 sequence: CASSSGTGLLDSPLHF. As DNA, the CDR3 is TGTGCCAGCAGCTCAGGGACAGGGCTTTTGGATTCACCCCTCCACTTT.

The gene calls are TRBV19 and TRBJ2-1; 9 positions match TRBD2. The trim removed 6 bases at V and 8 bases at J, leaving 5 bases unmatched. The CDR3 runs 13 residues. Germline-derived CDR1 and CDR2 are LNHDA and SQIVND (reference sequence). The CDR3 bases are TGTGCCAGTAGAGTAGCGGGAGTCGATGAGCAGTTCTTC. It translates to CASRVAGVDEQFF.

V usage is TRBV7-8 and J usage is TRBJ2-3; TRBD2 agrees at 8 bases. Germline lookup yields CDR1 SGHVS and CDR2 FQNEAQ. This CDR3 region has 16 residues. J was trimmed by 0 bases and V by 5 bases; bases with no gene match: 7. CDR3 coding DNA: TGTGCCAGCAGCCGAGGGGCTAGCGGGAGCACAGATACGCAGTATTTT. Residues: CASSRGASGSTDTQYF.

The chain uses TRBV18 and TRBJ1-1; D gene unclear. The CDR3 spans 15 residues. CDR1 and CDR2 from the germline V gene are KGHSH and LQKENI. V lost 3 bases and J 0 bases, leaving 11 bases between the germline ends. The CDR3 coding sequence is TGTGCCAGCTCACCGGAAGGGAGTATGAACACTGAAGCTTTCTTT. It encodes CASSPEGSMNTEAFF.

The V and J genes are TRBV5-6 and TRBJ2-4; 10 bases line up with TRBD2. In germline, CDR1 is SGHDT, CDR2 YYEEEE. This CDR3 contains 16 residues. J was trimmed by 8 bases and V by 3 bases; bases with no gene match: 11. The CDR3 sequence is CASSSKAGGTADIQYF. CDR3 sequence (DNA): TGTGCCAGCAGCTCCAAAGCGGGAGGGACGGCTGACATTCAGTACTTC.

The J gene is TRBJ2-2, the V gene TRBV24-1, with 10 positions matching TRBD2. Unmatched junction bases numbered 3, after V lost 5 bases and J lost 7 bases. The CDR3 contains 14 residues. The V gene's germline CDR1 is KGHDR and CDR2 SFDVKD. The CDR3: CATSVAGGNGELFF. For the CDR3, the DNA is TGTGCCACCAGTGTAGCGGGAGGTAACGGGGAGCTGTTTTTT.

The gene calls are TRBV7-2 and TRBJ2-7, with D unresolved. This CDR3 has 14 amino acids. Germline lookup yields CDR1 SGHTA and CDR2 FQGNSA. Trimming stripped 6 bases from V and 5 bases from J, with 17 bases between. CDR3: CASSNELLSDEQYF. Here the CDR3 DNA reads TGTGCCAGCAGTAATGAGCTCCTTTCCGACGAGCAGTACTTC.

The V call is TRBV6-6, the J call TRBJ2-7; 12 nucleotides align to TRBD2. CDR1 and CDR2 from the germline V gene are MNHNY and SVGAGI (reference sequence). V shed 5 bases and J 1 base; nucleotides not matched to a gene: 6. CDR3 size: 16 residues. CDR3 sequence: CASSKPGLAGSYEQYF. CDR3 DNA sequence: TGTGCCAGCAGTAAACCCGGACTAGCGGGATCCTACGAGCAGTACTTC.

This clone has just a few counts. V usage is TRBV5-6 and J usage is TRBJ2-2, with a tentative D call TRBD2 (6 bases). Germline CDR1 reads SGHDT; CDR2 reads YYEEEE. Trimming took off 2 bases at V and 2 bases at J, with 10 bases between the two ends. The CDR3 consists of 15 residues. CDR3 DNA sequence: TGTGCCAGCAGCTTTGGAGGGGTAAACACCGGGGAGCTGTTTTTT. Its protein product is CASSFGGVNTGELFF.

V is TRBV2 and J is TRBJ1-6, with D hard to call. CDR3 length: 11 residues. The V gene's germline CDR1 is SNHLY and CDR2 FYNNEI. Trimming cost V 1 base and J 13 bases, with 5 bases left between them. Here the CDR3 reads CASSEGVPLHF. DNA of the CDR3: TGTGCCAGCAGTGAAGGCGTGCCCCTCCACTTT.

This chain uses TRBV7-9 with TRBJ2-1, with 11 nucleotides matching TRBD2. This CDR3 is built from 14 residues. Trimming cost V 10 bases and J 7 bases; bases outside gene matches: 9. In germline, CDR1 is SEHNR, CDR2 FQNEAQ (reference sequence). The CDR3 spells CAIPGLAELNEQFF. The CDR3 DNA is TGTGCCATCCCGGGACTAGCGGAATTAAATGAGCAGTTCTTC.